This TCR beta chain was sequenced in a study of Ad26.COV2.S vaccination and SARS-CoV-2 variants (dated by TCRdb to about 2021). Turning to the overall study: TCRbeta repertoire sequencing served as the tool for gauging how specific and how broad the SARS-CoV-2-reactive T cell receptors were following Ad26.COV2.S vaccination. A total of 32 samples were included in the TCR-sequenced set, comprising around 19 Ad26.COV2.S vaccine recipients, 5 placebo recipients and 8 SARS-CoV-2 convalescent individuals. Broader findings and caveats from the paper: After vaccination, substantial breadth of spike-specific CD8+ and CD4+ T cell responses was reported. Vaccine and placebo recipients had comparable non-spike TCR breadth, which fits with the vaccine containing only spike. According to the authors, total T cell responses may have been underestimated by the TCR breadth and depth analyses. Higher spike-specific TCR breadth was observed in Ad26.COV2.S recipients than in placebo recipients (P = 0.0014).

Turning to this clone: Its antigen is unknown. Base quality data are lacking; no much larger clone is found one base away.

The immunoSEQ Assay was used to sequence TCRbeta CDR3 regions. After extraction, genomic DNA underwent amplification by bias-controlled multiplex PCR, followed by high-throughput sequencing. The study's own analysis went as follows. Collapsing and filtering of sequences were performed to quantify the absolute abundance of each unique TCRbeta CDR3 region. T cell fraction was estimated by normalization of TCRbeta template counts to usable DNA, with usable DNA being measured through amplification of reference genes present in all nucleated cells. Repertoire TCRs were annotated as SARS-CoV-2-specific by exact matching of V gene, CDR3 amino acid sequence and J gene to a known reactive TCR set. The reference SARS-CoV-2 TCR set came from MIRA and was filtered for enrichment in COVID-19-positive ImmuneCODE repertoires, removing public or cross-reactive TCRs. Drawing on the MIRA antigens, annotated TCRs were analysed further at the level of specific ORF or position within ORF. Depth was the summed frequency of annotated unique rearrangements, while breadth was defined as annotated unique rearrangements over total unique productive rearrangements. Two-sided Wilcoxon rank-sum tests were applied when comparing TCR breadth between groups. What TCRdb holds here is the immuneACCESS table cut down to in-frame rearrangements. Part of the clones is not present; checked against another copy, under half of the missing clones reflect an unresolved V gene, and the others are unexplained. V and J calls and clone size come straight from that table; D and trimming were deduced from the DNA. A total of some 190,000 clones appear in this sample, roughly nine tenths of them only once. 4.5% to 7.5% of the sample is taken by the ten largest.

The CDR3 runs 15 residues from the cysteine to the phenylalanine. Only CDR3 DNA remains: 45 bases, in frame from the first base. Germline trimming amounts to 3 bases on V and 2 bases on J, with 1 as the count of junction bases outside the gene matches. CDR1 MNHNS and CDR2 SASEGT are derived from the germline V gene. The time point label corresponds to: individuals recovered from natural SARS-CoV-2 infection. The material sequenced was peripheral blood, taken after recovery from COVID-19. The TCR sequence derives from a human donor who had recovered from COVID-19. The chain links TRBV6-1 with TRBJ1-5, and 10 bases in between align with TRBD1. DNA sequence: TGTGCCAGCAGTGAGACAGGGGGCGGCAATCAGCCCCAGCATTTT. It codes for CASSETGGGNQPQHF.